These 30 T cell receptor beta chains were sequenced from one sample in a study of T cell changes during pregnancy in multiple sclerosis. Here immunoSEQ multiplex PCR was the method, and the copy in TCRdb shows in-frame clones only, minus some. The data contain 30,000 to 35,000 clones, about 89% of them singletons. The sample in question was CD8+ T cells from peripheral blood mononuclear cells, obtained before pregnancy. Every receptor here comes from a female donor with multiple sclerosis, enrolled in a pregnancy study.

The rearrangement links TRBV15 to TRBJ1-2; 7 bases are a match to TRBD1. Germline CDR1 reads LNHNV; CDR2 reads YYDKDF (reference sequence). This CDR3 has 12 residues. Losses at the gene ends were 7 bases for V and 5 bases for J; bases not matched to a gene: 4. In nucleotides, the CDR3 is TGTGCCACCACGGACAGGAGATATGGCTACACCTTC. Protein sequence: CATTDRRYGYTF.

Points on this clone: The germline gene is not matched at one end of the junction; a read error may be the cause. This sequence joins TRBV19 and TRBJ2-7; 7 bases match TRBD1. Germline values: CDR1 LNHDA, CDR2 SQIVND (reference sequence). The CDR3 length is 13 residues. The CDR3 DNA reads TGTGCCAGCAGTATCAACAGGGGTCGAGAGCAGTACTTC. Amino acid sequence: CASSINRGREQYF.

The chain joins TRBV11-2 to TRBJ1-2, with 9 bases matching TRBD1. Germline V gives CDR1 SGHAT, CDR2 FQNNGV. Losses at the gene ends were 0 bases for V and 6 bases for J; bases not matched to a gene: 5. The length of the CDR3 is 15 residues. CDR3 DNA: TGTGCCAGCAGCTTAGACCCCTGGGACAGGGATGGCTACACCTTC. This gives the protein CASSLDPWDRDGYTF. Combining the CDR3 with reference TRBV11-2 and TRBJ1-2 gives the whole variable domain EAGVAQSPRYKIIEKRQSVAFWCNPISGHATLYWYQQILGQGPKLLIQFQNNGVVDDSQLPKDRFSAERLKGVDSTLKIQPAKLEDSAVYLCASSLDPWDRDGYTFGSGTRLTVV.

The chain uses TRBV11-2 and TRBJ2-7; 10 nucleotides align to TRBD1. The CDR3 consists of 15 residues. V gave up 4 bases and J gave up 7 bases; unmatched junction bases: 10. Germline values: CDR1 SGHAT, CDR2 FQNNGV. DNA of the CDR3: TGTGCCAGCAGCTCAAGGGGGACAGGGGCAAGAGAGCAGTACTTC. Translating gives CASSSRGTGAREQYF.

The CDR3 loop is CAISESTRLRNNEQFF. CDR3 in DNA: TGTGCCATCAGTGAGTCGACCCGACTCCGAAATAATGAGCAGTTCTTC. The chain carries TRBV10-3 and TRBJ2-1, with unresolved D. The CDR3 has 16 residues. The germline V gene has CDR1 ENHRY and CDR2 SYGVKD. V was clipped by 0 bases and J by 7 bases, with 16 bases between them.

The V call is TRBV6-5, the J call TRBJ1-5; tentatively, D is TRBD1 (6 bases). V lost 5 bases and J lost 1, with 12 bases in between. The germline V gene encodes CDR1 MNHEY and CDR2 SVGAGI. This CDR3 is built from 15 residues. The CDR3 loop is CASSTQGLSNQPQHF. CDR3 in DNA: TGTGCCAGCAGTACACAGGGTCTCAGCAATCAGCCCCAGCATTTT.

The chain is built from TRBV5-4 and TRBJ2-5; the match to TRBD2 covers 12 bases. CDR3 size: 16 residues. The junction had 5 bases not matched to a gene; V was cut back by 2 bases and J by 3 bases. CDR1 SGHNT and CDR2 YYREEE come from the germline V gene (reference sequence). The CDR3 coding sequence is TGTGCCAGCAGCTTCACTGGACTAGCGGGGAAAGAGACCCAGTACTTC. Its translation: CASSFTGLAGKETQYF.

This clone appeared a single time. The CDR3 protein is CASSPQFMNTEAFF. The CDR3 region has the DNA TGTGCCAGCAGTCCCCAGTTCATGAACACTGAAGCTTTCTTT. The chain links TRBV6-5 to TRBJ1-1, with unresolved D. Germline V gene sequence: CDR1 MNHEY, CDR2 SVGAGI. The CDR3 is made up of 14 amino acids. The ends were cut back, 5 bases at V and 0 bases at J, with 10 bases in the middle.

This clone came up once. The chain employs TRBV11-2 and TRBJ2-5, with a weak D call TRBD1 (6 bases). The CDR3 covers 14 residues. V was pared by 2 bases and J by 5 bases, with 12 bases between. Looked up from germline, CDR1 is SGHAT and CDR2 is FQNNGV. The CDR3 bases are TGTGCCAGCAGCTTAATGGGACAAGAGGAGACCCAGTACTTC. Amino acid sequence: CASSLMGQEETQYF.

The CDR3 DNA reads as TGCGCCAGCAGCGGCGGGGTCCGGGCGGGGGCCCCGGGAGATACGCAGTATTTT. It codes for CASSGGVRAGAPGDTQYF. V is TRBV5-1 and J is TRBJ2-3, with D possibly TRBD2 on 7 matching bases. V shed 4 bases and J shed 5 bases, with 26 bases lying between them. Germline CDR1 reads SGHRS; CDR2 reads YFSETQ. The CDR3 covers 18 residues.

The chain combines TRBV9 with TRBJ2-4; 7 positions agree with TRBD1. Germline CDR1 reads SGDLS; CDR2 reads YYNGEE. The CDR3 consists of 22 residues. Trimming removed 6 bases from V and 0 bases from J; junction bases left unmatched: 27. The chain's CDR3 is CASNPERGRWAERRLAKNIQYF. The CDR3 DNA reads TGTGCCAGCAACCCGGAGAGGGGGCGGTGGGCAGAGAGAAGACTAGCCAAAAACATTCAGTACTTC.

The chain couples TRBV27 to TRBJ1-2; 12 nucleotides line up with TRBD1. This CDR3 has 15 residues. V lost 5 bases to trimming and J lost 3 bases; unmatched junction nucleotides: 4. CDR1 is MNHEY and CDR2 is SMNVEV in the germline V gene (reference sequence). As DNA, the CDR3 is TGTGCCAGCAGTCCCGGGACAGGGGGCCACTATGGCTACACCTTC. The encoded protein is CASSPGTGGHYGYTF.

This clone was seen only a few times. The CDR3 DNA sequence: TGCGCCAGCAGCCAAGAGCCGGGGTTGAGCAATCAGCCCCAGCATTTT. Its protein is CASSQEPGLSNQPQHF. The genes are TRBV4-1 and TRBJ1-5; D remains ambiguous. This CDR3 contains 16 residues. Germline CDR1 reads MGHRA; CDR2 reads YSYEKL. V lost 0 bases to trimming and J lost 1 base, with 10 bases between them.

This chain uses TRBV5-5 with TRBJ1-1; TRBD1 aligns across 10 bases. The CDR3 contains 16 residues. Germline V gene sequence: CDR1 SGHKS, CDR2 YYEKEE (reference sequence). V was clipped by 3 bases and J by 5 bases; unmatched bases: 10. The CDR3 nucleotides are TGTGCCAGCAGCTGGGGGGACAGGGGAAGGAGGACTGAAGCTTTCTTT. This sequence encodes CASSWGDRGRRTEAFF. The entire variable domain, with the rest obtained from reference TRBV5-5 and TRBJ1-1, is as follows: DAGVTQSPTHLIKTRGQQVTLRCSPISGHKSVSWYQQVLGQGPQFIFQYYEKEERGRGNFPDRFSARQFPNYSSELNVNALLLGDSALYLCASSWGDRGRRTEAFFGQGTRLTVV.

The chain recombines TRBV28 with TRBJ2-5; TRBD1 aligns across 9 bases. V dropped 8 bases and J dropped 3; count of bases not matched to a gene: 10. CDR3 length: 15 amino acids. CDR1 is MDHEN and CDR2 is SYDVKM in the germline V gene. The DNA of the CDR3 is TGTGCCAGCGGCCCCGGGACAGGGTTGGAAGAGACCCAGTACTTC. This sequence encodes CASGPGTGLEETQYF.

The rearrangement uses TRBV5-4 and TRBJ1-1; D is unclear. This CDR3 region has 11 residues. Germline lookup yields CDR1 SGHNT and CDR2 YYREEE (reference sequence). V shed 2 bases and J shed 11 bases, with 10 bases lying between them. CDR3 DNA: TGTGCCAGCAGCTTTGGCCCTCTGGCTTTCTTT. It yields the protein CASSFGPLAFF. The full variable domain, completed using reference TRBV5-4 and TRBJ1-1, is ETGVTQSPTHLIKTRGQQVTLRCSSQSGHNTVSWYQQALGQGPQFIFQYYREEENGRGNFPPRFSGLQFPNYSSELNVNALELDDSALYLCASSFGPLAFFGQGTRLTVV.

The genes are TRBV27 and TRBJ1-5; maybe TRBD1 (6 bases). Germline V lookup: CDR1 MNHEY, CDR2 SMNVEV (reference sequence). The ends were cut back, 2 bases at V and 6 bases at J, with 14 bases in the middle. The length of the CDR3 is 15 residues. The CDR3 nucleotides are TGTGCCAGCAGTTTAGGTACAGGGTATGGTCAGCCCCAGCATTTT. Its protein product is CASSLGTGYGQPQHF.

This chain connects TRBV6-5 to TRBJ2-7, with a weak D call TRBD1 (6 bases). V was cut by 1 base and J by 4 bases, with 8 bases left in between. The length of the CDR3 is 13 residues. Germline CDR1 MNHEY, CDR2 SVGAGI. The CDR3 DNA follows: TGTGCCAGCAGTTACTTCAGGGGTTACGAGCAGTACTTC. It encodes CASSYFRGYEQYF.

The chain carries TRBV27 and TRBJ2-1; tentatively, D is TRBD1 (5 bases). Germline CDR1 reads MNHEY; CDR2 reads SMNVEV (reference sequence). The CDR3 runs to 12 residues. Trimming shortened V by 4 bases and J by 7 bases, and 8 bases separated the two germline ends. As DNA, the CDR3 is TGTGCCAGCAGTTATCCAGGGAATGAGCAGTTCTTC. It codes for CASSYPGNEQFF.

The chain uses TRBV7-9 and TRBJ1-4; 9 positions match TRBD1. Per germline, CDR1 SEHNR and CDR2 FQNEAQ (reference sequence). The ends lost 1 base at V and 6 bases at J; junction bases unmatched: 3. This CDR3 comprises 15 residues. The CDR3 sequence: CASSLGTGEDEKLFF. As DNA, the CDR3 is TGTGCCAGCAGCTTAGGGACAGGGGAGGATGAAAAACTGTTTTTT.

The chain has TRBV28 and TRBJ2-3; TRBD2 is a possible D gene (5 bases). Germline CDR1 MDHEN, CDR2 SYDVKM. The CDR3 runs 15 residues. The V gene lost 5 bases and the J gene lost 4 bases, with 16 bases spanning the gap. The CDR3 DNA reads as TGTGCCAGCAGTCTCCCCGGGGAGATGGCAGATACGCAGTATTTT. Translating gives CASSLPGEMADTQYF.

This clone was found once. This rearrangement joins TRBV27 to TRBJ2-7; TRBD1 agrees at 8 bases. V lost 4 bases to trimming and J lost 1 base; unmatched junction nucleotides: 3. There are 14 residues in the CDR3. Germline CDR1 is MNHEY and CDR2 is SMNVEV (reference sequence). The DNA of the CDR3 is TGTGCCAGCAGTTCGGACAGGGCGTCCTACGAGCAGTACTTC. Its translation is CASSSDRASYEQYF.

This chain links TRBV27 with TRBJ2-2; no clear D gene. Germline V lookup: CDR1 MNHEY, CDR2 SMNVEV (reference sequence). V lost 3 bases to trimming and J lost 3 bases, with 5 bases between them. The CDR3 is 13 amino acids. The CDR3, as DNA: TGTGCCAGCAGTTTTGAGTACACCGGGGAGCTGTTTTTT. Translating gives CASSFEYTGELFF.

The V and J genes are TRBV30 and TRBJ2-1; TRBD1 agrees at 10 bases. Germline assignment: CDR1 GTSNPN and CDR2 SVGIG (reference sequence). With V trimmed by 5 bases and J by 9 bases, 7 bases remained unmatched. The CDR3 totals 13 residues. CDR3 protein: CAWDRTGGSEQFF. CDR3 coding DNA: TGTGCCTGGGACCGGACAGGGGGGAGTGAGCAGTTCTTC.

The V gene is TRBV6-1, the J gene TRBJ1-5; 9 nucleotides agree with TRBD1. From germline, CDR1 is MNHNS and CDR2 SASEGT. The CDR3 covers 15 residues. Trimming cost V 4 bases and J 5 bases; bases outside gene matches: 6. The CDR3 region has the DNA TGTGCCAGCAGTGCGTGGGGACAGGGCGATCAGCCCCAGCATTTT. The encoded protein is CASSAWGQGDQPQHF.

This clone was counted once. The chain recombines TRBV6-5 with TRBJ2-7; D is possibly TRBD2 (6 bases). The CDR3 has 15 amino acids. The V gene lost 7 bases and the J gene lost 0 bases, with 16 bases spanning the gap. Germline CDR1 MNHEY, CDR2 SVGAGI. CDR3 in amino acids: CASTPGLPSSYEQYF. The CDR3 bases are TGTGCCAGCACTCCTGGACTACCCAGCTCCTACGAGCAGTACTTC.

This chain joins TRBV6-1 and TRBJ1-4; TRBD1 matches 8 bases. The J segment lost 8 bases and the V segment lost 5 bases, leaving 10 bases of the junction unmatched. This CDR3 spans 15 amino acids. Germline V gene sequence: CDR1 MNHNS, CDR2 SASEGT. The CDR3 region has the DNA TGTGCCAGCAGTAGAGGGACAGGAATATGGGAAAAACTGTTTTTT. Protein sequence: CASSRGTGIWEKLFF.

The chain links TRBV15 to TRBJ2-1; D perhaps matches TRBD2 (5 bases). The CDR3 length is 17 residues. Trimming stripped 1 base from V and 5 bases from J, with 18 bases between. Germline CDR1 and CDR2: LNHNV and YYDKDF (reference sequence). The CDR3 sequence is CATSRVSASRIDNEQFF. In DNA form, the CDR3 reads TGTGCCACCAGCAGAGTGTCGGCTAGCCGGATCGACAATGAGCAGTTCTTC.

This clone was recorded only once. This sequence joins TRBV5-1 and TRBJ2-1; 7 bases are shared with TRBD1. V shed 3 bases, J shed 9 bases, and the junction held 6 bases outside the gene matches. The germline V gene has CDR1 SGHRS and CDR2 YFSETQ. The CDR3 is 13 amino acids. CDR3 sequence: CASSWTGLLEQFF. The CDR3 DNA reads TGCGCCAGCAGCTGGACAGGATTACTTGAGCAGTTCTTC.

The chain uses TRBV10-3 and TRBJ1-2, with a tentative D call TRBD1 (5 bases). CDR3 length: 14 residues. In germline, CDR1 is ENHRY, CDR2 SYGVKD. Trimming stripped 8 bases from V and 5 bases from J, with 18 bases between. Here the CDR3 DNA reads TGTGCCATCCCTGAGCGCGGGGGACCATATGGCTACACCTTC. This encodes CAIPERGGPYGYTF.